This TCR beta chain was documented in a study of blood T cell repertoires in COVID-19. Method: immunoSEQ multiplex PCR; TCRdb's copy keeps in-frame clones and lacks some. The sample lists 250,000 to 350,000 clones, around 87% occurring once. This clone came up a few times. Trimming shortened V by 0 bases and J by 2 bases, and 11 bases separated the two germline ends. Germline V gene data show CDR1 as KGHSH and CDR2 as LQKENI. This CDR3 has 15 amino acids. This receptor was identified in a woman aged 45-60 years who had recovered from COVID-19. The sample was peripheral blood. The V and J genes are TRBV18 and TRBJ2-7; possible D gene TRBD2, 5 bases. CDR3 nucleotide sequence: TGTGCCAGCTCACCACCGGTGGCGGGTACCTACGAGCAGTACTTC. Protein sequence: CASSPPVAGTYEQYF.